This TCR beta chain was sequenced during a study of T cells in Graves' hyperthyroidism and ophthalmopathy. Trimming at V came to 7 bases and at J to 4 bases, leaving 12 bases not matched to a gene. In germline, CDR1 is SQVTM, CDR2 ANQGSEA. The CDR3 sequence is 14 residues long. Study-wide points: Progression to ophthalmopathy was predicted a median of roughly 6.8 months early.

This clonotype was picked up many times. The target antigen is unknown. Using RNA transcripts as the source, TCR beta CDR3 regions were amplified. The HTBI primer set served for first-round RT-PCR of the TCR CDR3. TCRdb itself ran the multiplex PCR reads through MiXCR, one entry per CDR3 protein. The sample consists of a few hundred thousand distinct CDR3 sequences, about 43% of them appearing once. The chain combines TRBV29-1 with TRBJ2-7, with TRBD1 matching 8 bases. The TCR sequence derives from a woman aged 18-29 years with Graves' hyperthyroidism. Source material: peripheral blood or thyroid tissue (not recorded which). The CDR3 sequence is CSARLQGAIYEQYF. CDR3 bases: TGCAGCGCCCGACTGCAGGGGGCGATATACGAGCAGTACTTC.